This T cell receptor (beta chain) was identified in a study of OX40 agonist ivuxolimab in advanced cancers. Study-level background: Males comprised approximately 84% of the group, whose mean age was about 61 years (range 23 to 79). Earlier treatment with anti-PD-1, anti-PD-L1 or anti-CTLA-4 was permitted, and over 35% had received some.

Some clones are missing from TCRdb's copy, which holds only in-frame ones; the method was immunoSEQ multiplex PCR. The table has tens of thousands of clones, about 90% seen once. The study's findings and limits: The expanded peripheral T cells' antigen specificity was not determined.

As for this clone: The antigen is unknown.

Source: CD4+ or CD8+ T cells sorted from blood, taken in a trial of the OX40 agonist ivuxolimab. This sequence originates from an adult with an advanced solid tumor such as melanoma, head and neck, liver or kidney cancer.

The CDR3 is CASSPRTGKLQETQYF. CDR3 nucleotide sequence: TGTGCCAGCTCACCACGGACAGGCAAATTGCAAGAGACCCAGTACTTC. The gene calls are TRBV18 and TRBJ2-5; 7 bases fit TRBD1. The CDR3 has 16 amino acids. The germline V gene encodes CDR1 KGHSH and CDR2 LQKENI. The ends lost 1 base at V and 2 bases at J; junction bases unmatched: 7.